This T cell receptor (beta chain) was profiled in a study of T cells in Graves' hyperthyroidism and ophthalmopathy (dated by TCRdb to between 2017 and 2020). Some background on the complete study: Peripheral blood samples were taken at initial diagnosis, before any treatment was given. To identify TCR V-J signatures that set the groups apart, the researchers used a discovery cohort of 100 patients, made up of about 44 with Graves' ophthalmopathy and around 58 with stable Graves' hyperthyroidism. An independent validation cohort of around 19 hyperthyroidism patients and about 16 patients who later progressed to ophthalmopathy tested prospective prediction of ophthalmopathy. For training and testing, the 110 or so patients in the discovery cohort were randomly divided in a 7:3 ratio. Thyroid tissue and blood T-cell repertoires from about six Graves' hyperthyroidism patients were also compared in the study. Following sampling, methimazole starting at 30 mg daily was given to hyperthyroidism patients, and high-dose intravenous methylprednisolone was given to ophthalmopathy patients. The paper describes TCR Vbeta CDR3 sequencing of more than 120 peripheral blood samples, made up of about 41 ophthalmopathy patients, 70 to 75 hyperthyroidism patients and roughly 17 progressor patients.

This clonotype occurred many times. Its specific antigen is unknown. Within one base of it there is no much larger clone, and no base qualities were kept. Trimming at the junction amounts to 3 bases on V and 3 bases on J, and the germline ends lie 12 bases apart. From the germline V gene (reference sequence), CDR1 is SGHAT and CDR2 is FQDESV. From the cysteine up to the phenylalanine, the CDR3 has a length of 14 residues. Only the CDR3 part of the read is kept: 42 bases, read in frame from the first base. Hyperthyroidism patients were newly diagnosed, had a disease duration of under 2 months, and were aged 18 to 65 years. Any patient with an uncontrolled infection, another autoimmune disease, pregnancy or lactation was excluded. Diagnoses were established on the basis of clinical symptoms, serum thyroxine and TRAb, thyroid ultrasound, and orbital computed tomography. Blood from progressor patients was drawn when they were first diagnosed with hyperthyroidism, before any ophthalmopathy symptoms appeared. PBMCs were isolated from approximately 10 ml of fresh peripheral blood by Ficoll-Paque density gradient centrifugation. Progressor patients were defined as those initially diagnosed with Graves' hyperthyroidism in whom ophthalmopathy developed during follow-up. Total RNA was extracted using Trizol reagent, and RNA quality was assessed on an Agilent 2100 Bioanalyzer.

Beyond this particular receptor, the publication reports: Blood samples also contained most of the expanded thyroid clonotypes (frequency above 0.001), which suggests that blood repertoires may reflect thyroid immune responses. In validation, progression to ophthalmopathy was predicted by the model with approximately 67% sensitivity and roughly 76% specificity, a median of roughly six months before onset. Ophthalmopathy was separated from stable hyperthyroidism by a 13 V-J signature model, with over 85% sensitivity and roughly 84% specificity obtained in cross-validation and 80%/75% obtained in testing. Sample size was not statistically predetermined, and blinding of investigators to group allocation was not performed.

The TCR beta CDR3 regions were amplified from RNA transcripts. The first round of RT-PCR for the TCR CDR3 was performed with the HTBI primer set and the Qiagen OneStep RT-PCR kit. Libraries were constructed in a second round of multiplex PCR, after which size selection and purification were carried out. Sequencing of the libraries was done on an Illumina HiSeq2000 using paired-end 100 bp reads. The paper's processing steps were these. SOAPnuke was used to process the raw data, throwing out any read that contained adapters or uncalled bases, had a mean Phred below 15, or lacked an exact constant-primer or identifier match. COPE v1.2.5 was used to merge the high-quality paired reads, and each unique nucleotide sequence was defined as a clonotype. Clonotypes were aligned to IMGT TRBV, TRBD and TRBJ reference segments using MiTCR v1.1. Only V-J combinations with frequency above 0.0001, covering about 99% of repertoires, were analysed. A TCS score was defined as the ratio of F50 (clonal expansion) to E x V (chaos), with BLOSUM62-based TCRdist applied between CDR3 peptides within each V-J. Welch's t-statistics and random forest reduced 500 to 650 V-J features to roughly 13, which were used in a naive Bayes classifier (R e1071). In-frame beta chains were kept once TCRdb had trimmed the public reads at Q25 with fastp and called clones with MiXCR. One record per CDR3 amino acid sequence lists the most common genes and DNA. TCRdb's processing, not the authors', yielded these V and J calls. The sample yields 110,000 to 150,000 distinct CDR3 sequences; approximately 20% were counted once. The ten largest clones add up to over 60% of the sample.

This sequence uses TRBV11-1 and TRBJ2-7; no D segment can be confidently identified. Sequencing used blood. The TCR originated in a woman in her forties or fifties with Graves' hyperthyroidism that later progressed to Graves' ophthalmopathy. The bases are TGTGCCAGCAGCTTCTCCGGAGTGGGCTACGAGCAGTACTTC. The translation is CASSFSGVGYEQYF.